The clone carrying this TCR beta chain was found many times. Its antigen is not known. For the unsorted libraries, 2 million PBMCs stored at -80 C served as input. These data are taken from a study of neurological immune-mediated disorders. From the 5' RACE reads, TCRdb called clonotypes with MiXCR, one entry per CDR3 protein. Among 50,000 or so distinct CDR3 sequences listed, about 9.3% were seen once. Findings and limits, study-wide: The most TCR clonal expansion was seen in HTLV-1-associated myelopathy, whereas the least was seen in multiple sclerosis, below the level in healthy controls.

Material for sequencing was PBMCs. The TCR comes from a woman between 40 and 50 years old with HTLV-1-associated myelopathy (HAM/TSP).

The CDR3 nucleotides read TGCAGTGTCCCGTCAACCACCGGGGAGCTGTTTTTT. Residues: CSVPSTTGELFF. This chain uses TRBV20-1 with TRBJ2-2; no clear D. This CDR3 is 12 amino acids long. Germline V gene data show CDR1 as DFQATT and CDR2 as SNEGSKA (reference sequence). The ends were cut back, 7 bases at V and 4 bases at J, with 10 bases in the middle.